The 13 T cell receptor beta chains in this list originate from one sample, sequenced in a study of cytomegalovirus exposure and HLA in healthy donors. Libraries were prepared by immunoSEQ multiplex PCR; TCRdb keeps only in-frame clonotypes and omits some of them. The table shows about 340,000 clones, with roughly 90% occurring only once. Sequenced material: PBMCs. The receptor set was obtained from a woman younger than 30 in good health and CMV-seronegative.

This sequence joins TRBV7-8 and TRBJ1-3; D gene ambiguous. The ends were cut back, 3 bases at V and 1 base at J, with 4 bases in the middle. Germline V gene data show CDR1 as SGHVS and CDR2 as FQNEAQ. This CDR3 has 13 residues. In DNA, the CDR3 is TGTGCCAGCAGCTTGGCTTCTGGAAACACCATATATTTT. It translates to CASSLASGNTIYF.

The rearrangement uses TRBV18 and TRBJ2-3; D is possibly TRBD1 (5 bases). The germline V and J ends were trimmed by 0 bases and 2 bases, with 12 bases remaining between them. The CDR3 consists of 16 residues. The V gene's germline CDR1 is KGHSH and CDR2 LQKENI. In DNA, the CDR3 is TGTGCCAGCTCACCACCGACCGGACAAGTCACAGATACGCAGTATTTT. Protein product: CASSPPTGQVTDTQYF.

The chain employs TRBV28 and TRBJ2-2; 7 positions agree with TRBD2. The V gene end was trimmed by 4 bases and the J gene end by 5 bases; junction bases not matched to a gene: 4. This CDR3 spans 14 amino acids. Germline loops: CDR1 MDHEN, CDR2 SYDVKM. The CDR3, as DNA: TGTGCCAGCAGTTGGTTCGGGGGGACCGGGGAGCTGTTTTTT. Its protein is CASSWFGGTGELFF.

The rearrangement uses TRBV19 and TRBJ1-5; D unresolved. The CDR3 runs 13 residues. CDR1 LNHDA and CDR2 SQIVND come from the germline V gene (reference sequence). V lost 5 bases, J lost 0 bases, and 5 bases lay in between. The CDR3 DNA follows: TGTGCCAGTAGTGGCAGTAGCAATCAGCCCCAGCATTTT. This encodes CASSGSSNQPQHF.

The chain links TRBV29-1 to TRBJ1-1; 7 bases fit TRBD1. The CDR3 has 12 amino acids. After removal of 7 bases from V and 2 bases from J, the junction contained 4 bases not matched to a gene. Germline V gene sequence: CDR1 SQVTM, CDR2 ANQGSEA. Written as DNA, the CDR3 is TGCAGCGGGGGACAGTTAAACACTGAAGCTTTCTTT. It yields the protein CSGGQLNTEAFF.

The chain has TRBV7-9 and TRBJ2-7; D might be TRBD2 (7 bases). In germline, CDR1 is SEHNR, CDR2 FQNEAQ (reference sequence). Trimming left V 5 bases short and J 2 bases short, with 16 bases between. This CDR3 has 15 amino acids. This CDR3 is CASSKTGGPAYEQYF. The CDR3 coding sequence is TGTGCCAGCAGCAAAACCGGGGGGCCGGCCTACGAGCAGTACTTC.

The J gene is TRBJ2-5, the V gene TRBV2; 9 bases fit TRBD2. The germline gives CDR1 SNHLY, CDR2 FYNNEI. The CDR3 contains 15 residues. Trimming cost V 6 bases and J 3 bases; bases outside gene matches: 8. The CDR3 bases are TGTGCCAGCAGGCCGGGACTAGCCCCCGAAGAGACCCAGTACTTC. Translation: CASRPGLAPEETQYF.

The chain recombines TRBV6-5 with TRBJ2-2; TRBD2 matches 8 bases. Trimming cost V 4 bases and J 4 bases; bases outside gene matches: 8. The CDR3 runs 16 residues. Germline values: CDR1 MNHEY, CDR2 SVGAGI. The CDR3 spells CASSFTGLGFTGELFF. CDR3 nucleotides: TGTGCCAGCAGTTTCACGGGACTAGGCTTCACCGGGGAGCTGTTTTTT.

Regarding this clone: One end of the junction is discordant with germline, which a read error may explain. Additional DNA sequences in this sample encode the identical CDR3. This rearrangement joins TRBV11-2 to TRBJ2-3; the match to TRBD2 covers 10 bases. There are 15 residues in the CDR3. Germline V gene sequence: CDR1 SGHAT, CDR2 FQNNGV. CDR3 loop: CASSPPSGRGDTQYF. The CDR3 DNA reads TGTGCCAGCAGCCCTCCGAGCGGGAGGGGCGATACACAGTATTTT.

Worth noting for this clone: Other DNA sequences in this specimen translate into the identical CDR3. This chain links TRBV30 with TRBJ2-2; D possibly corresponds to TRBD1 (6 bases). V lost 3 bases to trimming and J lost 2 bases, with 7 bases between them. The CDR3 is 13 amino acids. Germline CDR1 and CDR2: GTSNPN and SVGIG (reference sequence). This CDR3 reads CAWRTGNTGELFF. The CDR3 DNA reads TGTGCCTGGAGGACAGGAAACACCGGGGAGCTGTTTTTT.

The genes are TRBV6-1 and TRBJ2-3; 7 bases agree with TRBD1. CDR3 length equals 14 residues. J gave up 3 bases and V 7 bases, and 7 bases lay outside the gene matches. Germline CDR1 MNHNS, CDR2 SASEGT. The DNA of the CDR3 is TGTGCCAGCATTAGACAGGGTGAGACAGATACGCAGTATTTT. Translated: CASIRQGETDTQYF.

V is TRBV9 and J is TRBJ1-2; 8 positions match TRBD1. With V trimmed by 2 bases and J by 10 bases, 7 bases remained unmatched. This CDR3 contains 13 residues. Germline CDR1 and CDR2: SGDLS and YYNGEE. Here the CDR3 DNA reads TGTGCCAGCAGCGTGGACGCGGACAGGGACTACACCTTC. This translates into CASSVDADRDYTF.

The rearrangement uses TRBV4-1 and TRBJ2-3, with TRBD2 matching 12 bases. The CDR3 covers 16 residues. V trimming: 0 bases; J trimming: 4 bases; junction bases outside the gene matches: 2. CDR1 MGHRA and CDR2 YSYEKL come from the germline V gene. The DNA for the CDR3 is TGCGCCAGCAGCCAAGAAGGGACTAGCGGGTCAGATACGCAGTATTTT. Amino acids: CASSQEGTSGSDTQYF.